This T cell receptor beta chain comes out of a study of PD-1 blockade in classical Hodgkin lymphoma. The overall study: The patients were dosed with nivolumab 3 mg/kg, infused intravenously every 2 weeks. General study findings and limits: Relative to healthy donors, newly diagnosed patients reportedly had lower baseline TCR diversity, which was reported as lower still in relapsed/refractory patients. Complete responders' diversity at baseline resembled that of newly diagnosed patients. There was a significant rise in CD4+ TCR diversity by C4D1, with no such rise for CD8+.

Each of the patients experienced relapse following autologous stem cell transplantation, and their brentuximab vedotin exposure differed. Assay: immunoSEQ multiplex PCR; the TCRdb copy retains only in-frame clones and omits some. The data hold about 29,000 clones, with 78% observed a single time. About this clone itself: The antigen remains unidentified.

V lost 3 bases and J 2 bases, leaving 7 bases between the germline ends. CDR3 length: 13 amino acids. Germline CDR1 is MNHEY and CDR2 is SMNVEV (reference sequence). The origin of this receptor is a human donor with classical Hodgkin lymphoma. The input for sequencing was peripheral blood mononuclear cells (PBMCs), taken before the second cycle of nivolumab. This sequence joins TRBV27 and TRBJ1-2; D unclear. CDR3 region: CASSFRENYGYTF. CDR3 nucleotide sequence: TGTGCCAGCAGTTTCCGGGAGAACTATGGCTACACCTTC.